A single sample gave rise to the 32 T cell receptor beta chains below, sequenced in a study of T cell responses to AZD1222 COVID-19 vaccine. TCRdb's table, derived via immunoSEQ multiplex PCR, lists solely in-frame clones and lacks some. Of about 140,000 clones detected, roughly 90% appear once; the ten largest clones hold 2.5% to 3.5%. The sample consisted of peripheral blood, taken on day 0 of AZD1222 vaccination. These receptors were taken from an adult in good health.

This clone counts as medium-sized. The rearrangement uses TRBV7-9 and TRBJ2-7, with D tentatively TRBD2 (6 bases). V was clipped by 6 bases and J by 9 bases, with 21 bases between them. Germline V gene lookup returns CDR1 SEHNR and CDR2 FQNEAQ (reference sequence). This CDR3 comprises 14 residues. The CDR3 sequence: CASSPTTSLAVQYF. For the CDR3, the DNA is TGTGCCAGCAGTCCTACGACTAGTCTGGCAGTGCAGTACTTC. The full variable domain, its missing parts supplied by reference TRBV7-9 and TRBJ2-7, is DTGVSQNPRHKITKRGQNVTFRCDPISEHNRLYWYRQTLGQGPEFLTYFQNEAQLEKSRLLSDRFSAERPKGSFSTLEIQRTEQGDSAMYLCASSPTTSLAVQYFGPGTRLTVT.

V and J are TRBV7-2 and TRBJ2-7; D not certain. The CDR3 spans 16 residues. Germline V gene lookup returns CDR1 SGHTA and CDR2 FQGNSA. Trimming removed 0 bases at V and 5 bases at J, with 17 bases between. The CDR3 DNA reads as TGTGCCAGCAGCTTAGCGGTTGGGCCTGGGATAAACGAGCAGTACTTC. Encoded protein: CASSLAVGPGINEQYF.

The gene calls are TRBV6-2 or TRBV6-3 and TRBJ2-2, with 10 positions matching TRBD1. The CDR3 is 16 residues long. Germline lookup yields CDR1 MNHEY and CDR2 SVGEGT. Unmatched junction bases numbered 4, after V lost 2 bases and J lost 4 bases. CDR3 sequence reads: CASSYDRGRITGELFF. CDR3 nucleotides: TGTGCCAGCAGTTACGACAGGGGGCGAATCACCGGGGAGCTGTTTTTT.

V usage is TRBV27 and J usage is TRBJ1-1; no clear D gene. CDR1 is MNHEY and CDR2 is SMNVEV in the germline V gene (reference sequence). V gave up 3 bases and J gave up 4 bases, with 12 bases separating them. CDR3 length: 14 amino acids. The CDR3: CASSFLGRPTEAFF. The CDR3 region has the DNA TGTGCCAGCAGTTTCCTGGGGAGGCCCACTGAAGCTTTCTTT.

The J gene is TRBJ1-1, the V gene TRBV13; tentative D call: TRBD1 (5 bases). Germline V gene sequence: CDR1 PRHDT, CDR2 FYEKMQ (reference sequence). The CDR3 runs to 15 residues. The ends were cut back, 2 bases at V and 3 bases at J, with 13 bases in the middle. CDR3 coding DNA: TGTGCCAGCAGCTTATTAAGAAGAGGGGACACTGAAGCTTTCTTT. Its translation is CASSLLRRGDTEAFF.

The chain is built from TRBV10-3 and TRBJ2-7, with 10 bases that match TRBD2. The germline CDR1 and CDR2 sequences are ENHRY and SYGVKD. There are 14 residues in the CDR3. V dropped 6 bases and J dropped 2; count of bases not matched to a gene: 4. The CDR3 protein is CAIRAGTSAYEQYF. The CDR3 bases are TGTGCCATCAGGGCCGGGACTAGCGCCTACGAGCAGTACTTC.

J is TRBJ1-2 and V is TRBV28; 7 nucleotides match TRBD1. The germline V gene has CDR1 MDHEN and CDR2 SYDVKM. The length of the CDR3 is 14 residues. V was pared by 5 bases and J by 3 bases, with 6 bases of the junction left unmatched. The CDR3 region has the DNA TGTGCCAGCAGTCACAGGGGAATCGACTATGGCTACACCTTC. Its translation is CASSHRGIDYGYTF.

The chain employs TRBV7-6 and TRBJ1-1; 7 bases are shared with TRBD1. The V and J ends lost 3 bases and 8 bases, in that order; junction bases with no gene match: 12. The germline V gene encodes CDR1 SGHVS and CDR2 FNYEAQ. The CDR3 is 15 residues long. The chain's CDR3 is CASSFAKDRVGEAFF. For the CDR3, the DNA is TGTGCCAGCAGCTTCGCAAAAGACAGGGTCGGAGAAGCTTTCTTT.

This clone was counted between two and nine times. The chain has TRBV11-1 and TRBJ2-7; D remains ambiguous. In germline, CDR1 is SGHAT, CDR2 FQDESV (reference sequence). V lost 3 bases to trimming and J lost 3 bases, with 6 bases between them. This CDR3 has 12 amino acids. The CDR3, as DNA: TGTGCCAGCAGCTTTGTGAACTACGAGCAGTACTTC. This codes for CASSFVNYEQYF.

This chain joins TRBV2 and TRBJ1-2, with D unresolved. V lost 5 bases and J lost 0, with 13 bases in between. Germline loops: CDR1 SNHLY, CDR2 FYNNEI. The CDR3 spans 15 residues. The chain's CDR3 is CASSPGRGANYGYTF. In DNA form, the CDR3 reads TGTGCCAGCAGTCCGGGTCGGGGAGCTAACTATGGCTACACCTTC.

The chain's CDR3 is CASSWDGQSLGGYTF. Here the CDR3 DNA reads TGTGCCAGCAGCTGGGACGGTCAATCCCTGGGCGGCTACACCTTC. The chain combines TRBV7-2 with TRBJ1-2, with D possibly matching TRBD1 (5 bases). This CDR3 region has 15 residues. In germline, CDR1 is SGHTA, CDR2 FQGNSA. Trimming pared 4 bases from V and 8 bases from J, leaving 20 bases between.

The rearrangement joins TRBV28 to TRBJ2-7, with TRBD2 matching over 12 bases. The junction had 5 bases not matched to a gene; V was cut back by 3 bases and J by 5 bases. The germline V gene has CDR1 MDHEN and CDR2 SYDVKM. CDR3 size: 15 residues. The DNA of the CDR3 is TGTGCCAGCAGTTTTCTAGCGGGAGGGCCCCACGAGCAGTACTTC. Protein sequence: CASSFLAGGPHEQYF.

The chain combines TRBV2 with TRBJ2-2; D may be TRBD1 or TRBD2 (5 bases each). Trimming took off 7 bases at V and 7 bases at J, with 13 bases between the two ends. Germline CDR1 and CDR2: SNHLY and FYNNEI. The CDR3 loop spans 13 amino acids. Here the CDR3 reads CASNVLGVGELFF. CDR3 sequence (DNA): TGTGCCAGCAATGTTTTGGGGGTCGGGGAGCTGTTTTTT.

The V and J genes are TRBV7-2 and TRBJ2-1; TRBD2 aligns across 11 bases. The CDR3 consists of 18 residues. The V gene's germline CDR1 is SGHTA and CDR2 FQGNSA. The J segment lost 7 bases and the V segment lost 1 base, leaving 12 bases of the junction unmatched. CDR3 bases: TGTGCCAGCAGCTTAGATTGGATAGCGGGGGGGCCTGGGAATGAGCAGTTCTTC. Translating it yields CASSLDWIAGGPGNEQFF.

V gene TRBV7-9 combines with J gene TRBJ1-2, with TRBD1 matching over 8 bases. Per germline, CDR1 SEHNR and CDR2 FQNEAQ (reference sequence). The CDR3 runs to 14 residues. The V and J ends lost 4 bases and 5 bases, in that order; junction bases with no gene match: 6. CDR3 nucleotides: TGTGCCAGCAGCTCGCCCGACAGGGGTTATGGCTACACCTTC. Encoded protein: CASSSPDRGYGYTF.

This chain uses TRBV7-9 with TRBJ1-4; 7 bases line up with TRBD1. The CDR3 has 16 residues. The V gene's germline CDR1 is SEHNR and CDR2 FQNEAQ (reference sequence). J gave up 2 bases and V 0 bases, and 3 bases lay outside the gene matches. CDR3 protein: CASSLAQGVTNEKLFF. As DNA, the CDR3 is TGTGCCAGCAGCTTAGCGCAGGGGGTCACTAATGAAAAACTGTTTTTT.

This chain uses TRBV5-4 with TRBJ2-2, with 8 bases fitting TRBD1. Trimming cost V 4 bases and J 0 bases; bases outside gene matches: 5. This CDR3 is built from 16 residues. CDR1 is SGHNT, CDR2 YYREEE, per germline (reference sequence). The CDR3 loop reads CASSDPGQANTGELFF. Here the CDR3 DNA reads TGTGCCAGCAGCGATCCGGGACAGGCGAACACCGGGGAGCTGTTTTTT.

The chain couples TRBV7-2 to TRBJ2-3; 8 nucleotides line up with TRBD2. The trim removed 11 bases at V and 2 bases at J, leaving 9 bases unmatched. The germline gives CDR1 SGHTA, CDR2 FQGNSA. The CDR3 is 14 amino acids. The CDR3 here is CAHGRGEATDTQYF. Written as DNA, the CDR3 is TGTGCCCACGGGCGGGGGGAAGCCACAGATACGCAGTATTTT.

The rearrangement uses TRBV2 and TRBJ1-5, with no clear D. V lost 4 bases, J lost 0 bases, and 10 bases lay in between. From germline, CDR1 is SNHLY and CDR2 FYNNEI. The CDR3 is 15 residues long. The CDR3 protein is CASSGVINSNQPQHF. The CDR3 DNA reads TGTGCCAGCAGTGGGGTCATTAATAGCAATCAGCCCCAGCATTTT.

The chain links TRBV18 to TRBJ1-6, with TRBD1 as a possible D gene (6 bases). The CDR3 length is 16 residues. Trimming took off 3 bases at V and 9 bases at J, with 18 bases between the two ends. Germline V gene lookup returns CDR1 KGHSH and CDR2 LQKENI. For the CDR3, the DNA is TGTGCCAGCTCACCGCAGACAGGCTCCTCGGGTTCACCCCTCCACTTT. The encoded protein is CASSPQTGSSGSPLHF.

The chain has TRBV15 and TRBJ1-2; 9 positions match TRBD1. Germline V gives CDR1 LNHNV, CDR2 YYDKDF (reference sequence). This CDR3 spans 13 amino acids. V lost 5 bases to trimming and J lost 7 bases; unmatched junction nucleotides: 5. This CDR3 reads CATSVGTGIGYTF. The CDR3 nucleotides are TGTGCCACCAGCGTCGGGACAGGGATTGGCTACACCTTC. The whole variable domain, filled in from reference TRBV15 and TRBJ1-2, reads DAMVIQNPRYQVTQFGKPVTLSCSQTLNHNVMYWYQQKSSQAPKLLFHYYDKDFNNEADTPDNFQSRRPNTSFCFLDIRSPGLGDTAMYLCATSVGTGIGYTFGSGTRLTVV.

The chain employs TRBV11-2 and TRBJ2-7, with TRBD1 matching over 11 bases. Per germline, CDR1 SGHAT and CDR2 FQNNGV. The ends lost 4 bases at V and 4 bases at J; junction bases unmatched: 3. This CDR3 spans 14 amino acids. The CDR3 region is CASSSRDRGYEQYF. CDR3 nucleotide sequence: TGTGCCAGCAGCTCGCGGGACAGGGGGTACGAGCAGTACTTC.

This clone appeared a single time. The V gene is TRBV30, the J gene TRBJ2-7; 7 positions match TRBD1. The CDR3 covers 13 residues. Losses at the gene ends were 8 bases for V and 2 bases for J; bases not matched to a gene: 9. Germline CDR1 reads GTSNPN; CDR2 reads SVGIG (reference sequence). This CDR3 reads CALSMGQTYEQYF. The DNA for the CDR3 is TGTGCCCTATCCATGGGACAGACCTACGAGCAGTACTTC.

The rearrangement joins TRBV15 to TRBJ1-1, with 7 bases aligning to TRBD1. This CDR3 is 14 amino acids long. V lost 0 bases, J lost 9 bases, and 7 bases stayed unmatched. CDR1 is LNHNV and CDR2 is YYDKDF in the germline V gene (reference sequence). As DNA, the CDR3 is TGTGCCACCAGCAGAGATCTTGAGACAGGGAAAGCTTTCTTT. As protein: CATSRDLETGKAFF.

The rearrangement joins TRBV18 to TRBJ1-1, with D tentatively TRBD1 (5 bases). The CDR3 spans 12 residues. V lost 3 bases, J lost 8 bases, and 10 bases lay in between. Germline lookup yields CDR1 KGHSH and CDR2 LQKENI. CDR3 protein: CASSPGREEAFF. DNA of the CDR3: TGTGCCAGCTCACCGGGACGGGAAGAAGCTTTCTTT.

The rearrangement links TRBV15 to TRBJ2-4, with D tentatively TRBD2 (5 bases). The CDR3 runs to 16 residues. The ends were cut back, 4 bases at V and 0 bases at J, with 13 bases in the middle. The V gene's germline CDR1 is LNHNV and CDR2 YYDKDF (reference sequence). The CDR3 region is CATSNDRGIAKNIQYF. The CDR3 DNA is TGTGCCACCAGCAACGATCGGGGAATAGCCAAAAACATTCAGTACTTC.

The CDR3 here is CASSVGSANYGYTF. The CDR3 region has the DNA TGTGCCAGCAGCGTAGGGTCAGCTAACTATGGCTACACCTTC. The gene calls are TRBV9 and TRBJ1-2; no clear D. Germline V gives CDR1 SGDLS, CDR2 YYNGEE. V lost 0 bases and J lost 0, with 6 bases in between. CDR3 length: 14 amino acids.

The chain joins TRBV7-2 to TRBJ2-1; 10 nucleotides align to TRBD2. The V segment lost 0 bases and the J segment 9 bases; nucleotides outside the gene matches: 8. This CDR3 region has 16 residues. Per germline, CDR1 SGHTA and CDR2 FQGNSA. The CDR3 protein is CASSLAWSSGSGEQFF. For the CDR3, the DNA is TGTGCCAGCAGCTTAGCGTGGTCTAGCGGGAGTGGTGAGCAGTTCTTC.

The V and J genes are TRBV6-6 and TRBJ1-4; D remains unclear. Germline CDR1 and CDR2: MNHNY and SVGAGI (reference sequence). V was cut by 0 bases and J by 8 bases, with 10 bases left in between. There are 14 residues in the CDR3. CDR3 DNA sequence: TGTGCCAGCAGTTACTCGAGGGTTGAAGAAAAACTGTTTTTT. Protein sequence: CASSYSRVEEKLFF.

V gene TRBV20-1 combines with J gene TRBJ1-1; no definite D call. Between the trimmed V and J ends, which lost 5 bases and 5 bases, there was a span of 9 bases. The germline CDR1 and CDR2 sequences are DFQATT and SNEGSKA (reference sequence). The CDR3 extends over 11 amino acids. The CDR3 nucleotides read TGCAGTGCTCGGGCGAGGACTGAAGCTTTCTTT. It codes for CSARARTEAFF.

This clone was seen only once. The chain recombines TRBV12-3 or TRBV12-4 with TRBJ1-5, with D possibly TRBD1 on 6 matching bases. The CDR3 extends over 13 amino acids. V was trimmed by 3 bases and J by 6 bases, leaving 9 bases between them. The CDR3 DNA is TGTGCCAGCAGTTTGGGGGGGGCTCAGCCCCAGCATTTT. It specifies CASSLGGAQPQHF.

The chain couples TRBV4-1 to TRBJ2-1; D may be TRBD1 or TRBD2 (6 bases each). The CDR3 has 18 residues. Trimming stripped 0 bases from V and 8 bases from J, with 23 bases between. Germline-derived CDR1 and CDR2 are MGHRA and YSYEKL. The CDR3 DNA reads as TGCGCCAGCAGCCAAGAGGGAGGCCCCCGCAGTAACAGGGATGAGCAGTTCTTC. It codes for CASSQEGGPRSNRDEQFF.